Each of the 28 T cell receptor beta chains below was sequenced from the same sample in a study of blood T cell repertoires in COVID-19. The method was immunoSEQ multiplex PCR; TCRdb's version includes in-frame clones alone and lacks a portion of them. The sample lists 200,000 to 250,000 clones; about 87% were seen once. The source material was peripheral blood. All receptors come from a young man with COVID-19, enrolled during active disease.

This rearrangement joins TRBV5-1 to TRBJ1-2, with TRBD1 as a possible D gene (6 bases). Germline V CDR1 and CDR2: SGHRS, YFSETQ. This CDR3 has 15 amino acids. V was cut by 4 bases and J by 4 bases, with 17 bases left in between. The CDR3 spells CASSPPRGAGYGYTF. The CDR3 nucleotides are TGCGCCAGCAGCCCCCCACGGGGGGCAGGCTATGGCTACACCTTC.

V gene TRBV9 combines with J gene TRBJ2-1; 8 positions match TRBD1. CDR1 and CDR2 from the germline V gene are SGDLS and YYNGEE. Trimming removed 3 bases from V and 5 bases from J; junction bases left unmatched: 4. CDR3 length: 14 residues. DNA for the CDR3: TGTGCCAGCAGCGGACACAGGGGGGACAATGAGCAGTTCTTC. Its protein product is CASSGHRGDNEQFF.

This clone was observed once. CDR3 loop: CASSYGQGNEQYF. CDR3 coding DNA: TGTGCCAGCAGTTACGGACAGGGGAACGAGCAGTACTTC. The chain employs TRBV6-5 and TRBJ2-7, with TRBD1 identical over 9 bases. The CDR3 is 13 residues long. V was pared by 2 bases and J by 5 bases, with 1 base of the junction left unmatched. Germline CDR1 reads MNHEY; CDR2 reads SVGAGI.

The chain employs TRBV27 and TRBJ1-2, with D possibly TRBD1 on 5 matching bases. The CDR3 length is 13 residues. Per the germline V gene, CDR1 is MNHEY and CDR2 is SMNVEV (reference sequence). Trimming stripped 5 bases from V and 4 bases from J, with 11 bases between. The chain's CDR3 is CASSLPGLYGYTF. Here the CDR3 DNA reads TGTGCCAGCAGTCTCCCGGGACTCTATGGCTACACCTTC.

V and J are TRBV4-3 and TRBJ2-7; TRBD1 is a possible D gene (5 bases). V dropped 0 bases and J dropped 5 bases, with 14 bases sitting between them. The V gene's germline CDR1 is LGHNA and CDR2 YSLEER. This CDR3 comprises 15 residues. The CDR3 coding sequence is TGCGCCAGCAGCCAAGATCGTACAGGTCGGAACGAGCAGTACTTC. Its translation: CASSQDRTGRNEQYF.

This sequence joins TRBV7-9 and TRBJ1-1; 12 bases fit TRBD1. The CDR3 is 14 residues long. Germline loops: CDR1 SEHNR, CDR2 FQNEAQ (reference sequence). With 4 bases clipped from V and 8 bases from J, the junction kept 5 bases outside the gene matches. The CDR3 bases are TGTGCCAGCAGCTCGGGACAGGGGGCCGTAGAAGCTTTCTTT. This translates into CASSSGQGAVEAFF. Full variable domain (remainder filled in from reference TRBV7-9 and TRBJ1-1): DTGVSQNPRHKITKRGQNVTFRCDPISEHNRLYWYRQTLGQGPEFLTYFQNEAQLEKSRLLSDRFSAERPKGSFSTLEIQRTEQGDSAMYLCASSSGQGAVEAFFGQGTRLTVV.

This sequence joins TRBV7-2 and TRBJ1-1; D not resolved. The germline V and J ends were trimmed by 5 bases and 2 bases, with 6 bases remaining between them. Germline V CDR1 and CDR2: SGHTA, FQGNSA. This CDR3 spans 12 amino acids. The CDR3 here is CASSPFNTEAFF. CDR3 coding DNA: TGTGCCAGCAGCCCCTTTAACACTGAAGCTTTCTTT.

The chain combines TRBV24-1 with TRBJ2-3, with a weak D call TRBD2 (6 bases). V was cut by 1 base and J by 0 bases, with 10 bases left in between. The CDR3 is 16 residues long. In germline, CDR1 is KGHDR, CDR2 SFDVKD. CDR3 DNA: TGTGCCACCAGTGATTTAGAACTAGCCAGCACAGATACGCAGTATTTT. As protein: CATSDLELASTDTQYF.

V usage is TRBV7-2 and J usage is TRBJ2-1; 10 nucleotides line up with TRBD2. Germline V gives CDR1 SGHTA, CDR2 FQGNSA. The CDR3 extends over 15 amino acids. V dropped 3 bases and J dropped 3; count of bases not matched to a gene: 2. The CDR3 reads CASSLLAGVYNEQFF. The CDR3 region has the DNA TGTGCCAGCAGCTTGCTAGCGGGGGTCTACAATGAGCAGTTCTTC.

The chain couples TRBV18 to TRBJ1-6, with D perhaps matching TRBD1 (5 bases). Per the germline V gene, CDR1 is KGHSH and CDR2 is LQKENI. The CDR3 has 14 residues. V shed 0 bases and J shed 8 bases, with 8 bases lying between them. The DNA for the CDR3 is TGTGCCAGCTCACCACCAGGCAGGGATTCACCCCTCCACTTT. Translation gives CASSPPGRDSPLHF. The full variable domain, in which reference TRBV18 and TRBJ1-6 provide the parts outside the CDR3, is NAGVMQNPRHLVRRRGQEARLRCSPMKGHSHVYWYRQLPEEGLKFMVYLQKENIIDESGMPKERFSAEFPKEGPSILRIQQVVRGDSAAYFCASSPPGRDSPLHFGNGTRLTVT.

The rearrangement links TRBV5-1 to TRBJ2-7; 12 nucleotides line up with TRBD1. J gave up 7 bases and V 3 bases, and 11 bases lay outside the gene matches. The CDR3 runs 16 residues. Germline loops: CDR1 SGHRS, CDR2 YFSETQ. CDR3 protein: CASSYSPGQGAWEQYF. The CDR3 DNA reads TGCGCCAGCAGCTATTCCCCGGGACAGGGGGCATGGGAGCAGTACTTC. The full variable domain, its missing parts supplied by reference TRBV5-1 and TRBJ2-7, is KAGVTQTPRYLIKTRGQQVTLSCSPISGHRSVSWYQQTPGQGLQFLFEYFSETQRNKGNFPGRFSGRQFSNSRSEMNVSTLELGDSALYLCASSYSPGQGAWEQYFGPGTRLTVT.

The CDR3, as DNA: TGTGCCACCAGTCCAGAGCGTCTATCTTATGGACAGTACAATCAGCCCCAGCATTTT. Translated: CATSPERLSYGQYNQPQHF. V gene TRBV15 combines with J gene TRBJ1-5, with D possibly matching TRBD1 (6 bases). V was cut by 6 bases and J by 3 bases, with 27 bases left in between. Germline V gives CDR1 LNHNV, CDR2 YYDKDF (reference sequence). The CDR3 is 19 residues long. Drawing the rest from reference TRBV15 and TRBJ1-5, the complete variable domain is DAMVIQNPRYQVTQFGKPVTLSCSQTLNHNVMYWYQQKSSQAPKLLFHYYDKDFNNEADTPDNFQSRRPNTSFCFLDIRSPGLGDTAMYLCATSPERLSYGQYNQPQHFGDGTRLSIL.

This CDR3 is CAWSGGRGQPQHF. DNA of the CDR3: TGTGCCTGGAGTGGGGGCAGGGGTCAGCCCCAGCATTTT. This sequence joins TRBV30 and TRBJ1-5; weak D call: TRBD1 (6 bases). The V end lost 1 base, the J end lost 6 bases, and 10 bases lay between the germline ends. Germline assignment: CDR1 GTSNPN and CDR2 SVGIG (reference sequence). The CDR3 has 13 amino acids.

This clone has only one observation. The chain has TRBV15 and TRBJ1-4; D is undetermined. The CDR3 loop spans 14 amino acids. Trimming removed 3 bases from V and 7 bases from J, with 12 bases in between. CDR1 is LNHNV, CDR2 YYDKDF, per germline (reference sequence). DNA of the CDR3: TGTGCCACCAGCAGCAGTCTGGGAGCTGAAAAACTGTTTTTT. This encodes CATSSSLGAEKLFF.

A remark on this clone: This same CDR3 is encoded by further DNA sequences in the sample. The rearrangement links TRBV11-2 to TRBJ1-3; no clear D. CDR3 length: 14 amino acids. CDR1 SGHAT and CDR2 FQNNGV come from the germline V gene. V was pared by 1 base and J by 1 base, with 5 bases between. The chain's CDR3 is CASSLVSSGNTIYF. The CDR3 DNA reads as TGTGCCAGCAGCTTAGTCAGTTCTGGAAACACCATATATTTT.

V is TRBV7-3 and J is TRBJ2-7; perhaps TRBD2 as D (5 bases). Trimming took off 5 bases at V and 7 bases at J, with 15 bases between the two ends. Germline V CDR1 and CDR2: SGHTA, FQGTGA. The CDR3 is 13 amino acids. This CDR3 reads CASSLGSWEEQYF. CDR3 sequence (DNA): TGTGCCAGCAGCCTTGGGAGTTGGGAAGAGCAGTACTTC.

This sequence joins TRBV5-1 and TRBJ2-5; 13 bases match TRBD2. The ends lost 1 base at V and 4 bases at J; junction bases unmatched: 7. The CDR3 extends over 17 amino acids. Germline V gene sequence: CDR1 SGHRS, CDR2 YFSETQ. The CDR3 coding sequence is TGCGCCAGCAGCTTGACTAGCGGGGGGGCTCAGGGAGAGACCCAGTACTTC. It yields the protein CASSLTSGGAQGETQYF.

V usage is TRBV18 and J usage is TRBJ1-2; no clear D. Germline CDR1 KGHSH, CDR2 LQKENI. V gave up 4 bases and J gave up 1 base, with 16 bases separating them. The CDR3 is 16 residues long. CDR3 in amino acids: CASSRVGQSSNYGYTF. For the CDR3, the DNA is TGTGCCAGCTCACGAGTAGGTCAGTCTAGTAACTATGGCTACACCTTC.

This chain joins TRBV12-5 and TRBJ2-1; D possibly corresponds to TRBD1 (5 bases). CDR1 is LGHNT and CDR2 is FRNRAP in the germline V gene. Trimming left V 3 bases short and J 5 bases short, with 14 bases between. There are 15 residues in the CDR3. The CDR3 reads CASGFKRGPNNEQFF. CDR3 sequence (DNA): TGTGCTAGTGGTTTCAAAAGGGGCCCCAACAATGAGCAGTTCTTC.

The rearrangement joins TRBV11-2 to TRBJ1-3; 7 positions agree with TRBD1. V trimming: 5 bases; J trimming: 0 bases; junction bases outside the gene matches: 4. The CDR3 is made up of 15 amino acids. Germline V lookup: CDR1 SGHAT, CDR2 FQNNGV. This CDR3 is CASSPGTVSGNTIYF. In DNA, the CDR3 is TGTGCCAGCAGCCCGGGGACAGTCTCTGGAAACACCATATATTTT.

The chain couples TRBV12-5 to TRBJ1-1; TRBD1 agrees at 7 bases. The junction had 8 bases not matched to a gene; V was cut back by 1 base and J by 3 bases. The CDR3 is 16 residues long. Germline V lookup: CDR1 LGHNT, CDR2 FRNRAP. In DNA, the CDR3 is TGTGCTAGTGGTTTGGGGGGGACAGCCAAGCACACTGAAGCTTTCTTT. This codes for CASGLGGTAKHTEAFF. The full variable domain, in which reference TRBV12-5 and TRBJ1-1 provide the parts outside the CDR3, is DARVTQTPRHKVTEMGQEVTMRCQPILGHNTVFWYRQTMMQGLELLAYFRNRAPLDDSGMPKDRFSAEMPDATLATLKIQPSEPRDSAVYFCASGLGGTAKHTEAFFGQGTRLTVV.

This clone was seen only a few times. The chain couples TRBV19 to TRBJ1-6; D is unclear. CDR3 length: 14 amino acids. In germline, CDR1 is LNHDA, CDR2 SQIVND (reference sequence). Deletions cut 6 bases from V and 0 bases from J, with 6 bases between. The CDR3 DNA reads TGTGCCAGTAGGTTCGGCTCCTATAATTCACCCCTCCACTTT. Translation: CASRFGSYNSPLHF.

The CDR3 sequence: CASSPRSSYNSPLHF. The CDR3 region has the DNA TGTGCCAGCAGCCCAAGGAGCTCCTATAATTCACCCCTCCACTTT. This chain connects TRBV2 to TRBJ1-6; the D is unclear. Germline CDR1 is SNHLY and CDR2 is FYNNEI. This CDR3 is 15 amino acids long. Between the trimmed V and J ends, which lost 6 bases and 0 bases, there was a span of 9 bases.

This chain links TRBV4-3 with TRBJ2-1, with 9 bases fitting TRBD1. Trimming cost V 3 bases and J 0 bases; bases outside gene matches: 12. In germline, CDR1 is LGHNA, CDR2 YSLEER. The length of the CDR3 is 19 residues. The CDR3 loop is CASSQLTGTGKFSYNEQFF. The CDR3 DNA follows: TGCGCCAGCAGCCAGCTCACCGGGACAGGGAAGTTCTCCTACAATGAGCAGTTCTTC.

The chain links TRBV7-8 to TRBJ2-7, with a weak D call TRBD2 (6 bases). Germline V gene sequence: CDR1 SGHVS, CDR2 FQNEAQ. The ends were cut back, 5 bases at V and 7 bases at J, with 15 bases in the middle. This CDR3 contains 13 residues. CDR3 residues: CASSPVPGGEQYF. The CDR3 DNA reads TGTGCCAGCAGCCCCGTCCCTGGAGGGGAGCAGTACTTC.

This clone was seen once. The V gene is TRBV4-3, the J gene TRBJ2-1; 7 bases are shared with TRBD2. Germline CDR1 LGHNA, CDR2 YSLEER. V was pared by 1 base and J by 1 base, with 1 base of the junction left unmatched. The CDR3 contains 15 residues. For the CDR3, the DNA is TGCGCCAGCAGCCAAGGGGGGGGTTCCTACAATGAGCAGTTCTTC. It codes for CASSQGGGSYNEQFF.

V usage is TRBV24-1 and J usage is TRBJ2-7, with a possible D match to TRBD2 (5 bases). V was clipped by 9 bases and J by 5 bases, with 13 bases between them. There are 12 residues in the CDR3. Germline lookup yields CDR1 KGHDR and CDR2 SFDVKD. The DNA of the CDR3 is TGTGCCACCTTAGCGAGGGAGCACGAGCAGTACTTC. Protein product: CATLAREHEQYF.

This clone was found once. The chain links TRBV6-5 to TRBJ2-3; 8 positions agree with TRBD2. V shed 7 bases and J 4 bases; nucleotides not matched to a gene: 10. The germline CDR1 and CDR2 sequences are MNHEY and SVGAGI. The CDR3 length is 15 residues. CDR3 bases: TGTGCCAGCACTTTGCGGGAGGCGGGCGCAGATACGCAGTATTTT. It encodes CASTLREAGADTQYF.